Listed below are T cell receptor beta chains from one sample, sequenced in a study of blood T cell repertoires in COVID-19. Profiled with immunoSEQ multiplex PCR; TCRdb holds only in-frame clones, not every one. This sample yields roughly 150,000 clones, of which 65% to 85% are seen a single time; roughly 9.1% belongs to the top ten. Sequencing was carried out using peripheral blood. These receptors all come from a woman of 80 years or more with active or convalescent COVID-19. The CDR3 runs from the conserved cysteine through the conserved F or W. A D gene is named only where the DNA matches it firmly. The size of a clone is reported for some rows only, either as once, few or many, or as a class for expanded clones.

j_call d_call clone_size v_call cdr3_nt cdr3_aa
TRBJ1-2 . few TRBV28 TGTGCCAGCAGTCCCGCGCGCTTAGGGGATGGCTACACCTTC CASSPARLGDGYTF
TRBJ1-1 TRBD1 . TRBV27 TGTGCCAGCAGTGGGGGACAGGGGGCGATCTGGAACACTGAAGCTTTCTTT CASSGGQGAIWNTEAFF
TRBJ1-6 . . TRBV7-2 TGTGCCAGCAGCCTGGAGGCACAGCAGAATTCACCCCTCCACTTT CASSLEAQQNSPLHF
TRBJ2-5 . . TRBV27 TGTGCCAGCAGTACCCGACAAGTACAAGAGACCCAGTACTTC CASSTRQVQETQYF
TRBJ1-5 . . TRBV19 TGTGCCAGTAGTATAGTGGAAGGGGTCCTTAGCAATCAGCCCCAGCATTTT CASSIVEGVLSNQPQHF
TRBJ2-7 . . TRBV28 TGTGCCAGCAGTCTCTCGGCCGGCGCAGGGCAGTACTTC CASSLSAGAGQYF
TRBJ2-2 . . TRBV19 TGTGCCAGCCGCCCCCTGGACAGCGCGAACACCGGGGAGCTGTTTTTT CASRPLDSANTGELFF
TRBJ1-1 . . TRBV28 TGTGCCAGCGATTCACAATCCCCACGGAATTGGGGGGCTGAAGCTTTCTTT CASDSQSPRNWGAEAFF
TRBJ1-5 TRBD1 . TRBV11-2 TGTGCCAGCAGCTTCTCGGACAGGGGTGGCAATCAGCCCCAGCATTTT CASSFSDRGGNQPQHF
TRBJ1-5 . . TRBV6-5 TGTGCCAGCAGTTACTCAATCAGGGGTCAGCCCCAGCATTTT CASSYSIRGQPQHF
TRBJ1-2 . . TRBV7-9 TGTGCCAGCAGCCTATCACAGGGAGCTAACTATGGCTACACCTTC CASSLSQGANYGYTF
TRBJ2-3 . . TRBV5-4 TGTGCCAGCAGCTTCACTTTGTCTAGCACAGATACGCAGTATTTT CASSFTLSSTDTQYF
TRBJ1-2 TRBD1 few TRBV5-6 TGTGCCAGCAGCTCGTGGACAGGCGGGGGCTACACCTTC CASSSWTGGGYTF
TRBJ2-3 . . TRBV19 TGTGCCAGTAGTATACCGGACAGAGATACGCAGTATTTT CASSIPDRDTQYF
TRBJ1-6 . . TRBV3-1/TRBV3-2 TGTGCCAGCAGCCAAGAGGGAGGGAGGTTTCGATATAATTCACCCCTCCACTTT CASSQEGGRFRYNSPLHF
TRBJ2-3 TRBD1 . TRBV18 TGTGCCAGCTCACCAGAGACAGGGTTCACAGATACGCAGTATTTT CASSPETGFTDTQYF
TRBJ2-1 TRBD2 . TRBV10-2 TGCGCCAGCAGTGTTAGCGGGGGGGCCTACAATGAGCAGTTCTTC CASSVSGGAYNEQFF
TRBJ1-1 . . TRBV7-3 TGTGCCAGCAGCCGGCAGGTAGGCACTGAAGCTTTCTTT CASSRQVGTEAFF
TRBJ2-1 TRBD2 few TRBV4-3 TGCGCCAGCAGCCAAGATCCCCCCGTACCGGGGGGGCTGTACAATGAGCAGTTCTTC CASSQDPPVPGGLYNEQFF
TRBJ1-2 . few TRBV6-1 TGTGCCAGCAGTGATGGAGTCCCCGCAGGGAAGGGCTACACCTTC CASSDGVPAGKGYTF
TRBJ2-1 TRBD2 . TRBV5-1 TGCGCCCGCAGCGGGGGGCAGCGGGGGACACGGAGTGAGCAGTTCTTC CARSGGQRGTRSEQFF
TRBJ1-5 . . TRBV5-4 TGTGCCAGCAGCTTATCAGGGGACAATCAGCCCCAGCATTTT CASSLSGDNQPQHF
TRBJ2-1 . . TRBV14 TGTGCCAGCAGCCAAATACGGGGGATTAACAATGAGCAGTTCTTC CASSQIRGINNEQFF
TRBJ1-1 . . TRBV7-3 TGTGCCAGCAGTGACGGGGTGAACACTGAAGCTTTCTTT CASSDGVNTEAFF
TRBJ1-1 . few TRBV5-1 TGCGCCAGCAGCTTGGAGGGGACATGGGAAGCTTTCTTT CASSLEGTWEAFF
TRBJ2-1 . . TRBV7-7 TGTGCTAGCAGCTTAGGTGCGGGGAGCTCCTACAATGAGCAGTTCTTC CASSLGAGSSYNEQFF
TRBJ1-4 . . TRBV7-2 TGTGCCAGCAGCCAATCGTCAGGGTCTGAAAAACTGTTTTTT CASSQSSGSEKLFF
TRBJ1-5 . . TRBV27 TGTGCCAGCAGTTTATCGGCGACAGGCCCGCAGCCCCAGCATTTT CASSLSATGPQPQHF
TRBJ2-1 TRBD2 once TRBV19 TGTGCCAGTAGTAGCCTAGCGGGGGGGTTGGGTGAGCAGTTCTTC CASSSLAGGLGEQFF
TRBJ1-1 . . TRBV28 TGTGCCAGCAGTTTAAGGGGAATTAACACTGAAGCTTTCTTT CASSLRGINTEAFF
TRBJ2-1 . . TRBV24-1 TGTGCCACCAGTGATTCCGGGACAGGGACTAGCTCCTACAATGAGCAGTTCTTC CATSDSGTGTSSYNEQFF
TRBJ2-1 . . TRBV11-3 TGTGCCAGCAGCTCGGTGGTGGGGGCACCCTACAACAATGAGCAGTTCTTC CASSSVVGAPYNNEQFF
TRBJ2-7 TRBD2 . TRBV7-3 TGTGCCAGCAGCCCGAACCTGGGGGGGGTCCAGTACTTC CASSPNLGGVQYF
TRBJ1-5 TRBD1 . TRBV19 TGTGCCAGTATTTTGAGGACAGGGAATCAGCCCCAGCATTTT CASILRTGNQPQHF
TRBJ1-5 TRBD1 . TRBV7-9 TGTGCCAGCAGCCTCACAGGGGATCAGCCCCAGCATTTT CASSLTGDQPQHF
TRBJ2-3 TRBD2 . TRBV19 TGTGCCAGTTCTAGCGGGGGGTTCACAGATACGCAGTATTTT CASSSGGFTDTQYF
TRBJ1-6 TRBD1 . TRBV6-5 TGTGCCAGCAGTTACTCGCCCGGGACAGGTGACTCACCCCTCCACTTT CASSYSPGTGDSPLHF
TRBJ1-3 TRBD1 . TRBV6-5 TGTGCCAGCTCAAATACAGGGGGCACGGGAAACACCATATATTTT CASSNTGGTGNTIYF
TRBJ1-2 . . TRBV5-6 TGTGCCAGCAGCTACAGGGAGTACTATGGCTACACCTTC CASSYREYYGYTF
TRBJ2-1 . . TRBV6-6 TGTGCCAGCAGTTACTCACCTAGCAGATACAATGAGCAGTTCTTC CASSYSPSRYNEQFF
TRBJ1-1 TRBD1 . TRBV4-1 TGCGCCAGCAGCCAATTAGACAGGGGGGGAACTGAAGCTTTCTTT CASSQLDRGGTEAFF
TRBJ1-1 TRBD1 few TRBV18 TGTGCCAGCTCCCCGGGACAGGAGATCACTGAAGCTTTCTTT CASSPGQEITEAFF
TRBJ2-7 TRBD1 . TRBV6-2/TRBV6-3 TGTGCCAGCAGTTACTCGCGGACAGGCTACGCCTACGAGCAGTACTTC CASSYSRTGYAYEQYF
TRBJ1-3 . . TRBV19 TGTGCCAGTAGTATGAGGAACACCATATATTTT CASSMRNTIYF
TRBJ2-1 TRBD2 . TRBV4-1 TGCGCCAGCAGGACGGGACTAGCGGCGTCCTACAATGAGCAGTTCTTC CASRTGLAASYNEQFF
TRBJ2-2 TRBD1 . TRBV25-1 TGTGCCAGCAGTGAATACAGGACAGGCACCGGGGAGCTGTTTTTT CASSEYRTGTGELFF
TRBJ1-2 . . TRBV19 TGTGCCAGTAGTACGGCCGGGACAAGTGGGAGCTACACCTTC CASSTAGTSGSYTF
TRBJ2-3 . . TRBV28 TGTGCCAGCAGTTTAAGGGGTAGTGTACGAGATACGCAGTATTTT CASSLRGSVRDTQYF
TRBJ1-5 . . TRBV2 TGTGCCAGCAGTCCCTCGACGGGGGGCTGGGGTCAGCCCCAGCATTTT CASSPSTGGWGQPQHF
TRBJ1-5 . . TRBV7-2 TGTGCCAGCAGCTTAGTGACAGTGGGCAATCAGCCCCAGCATTTT CASSLVTVGNQPQHF
TRBJ1-2 TRBD1 few TRBV5-1 TGCGCCAGCAGTACGGACAGGGGATATTATGGCTACACCTTC CASSTDRGYYGYTF
TRBJ2-1 TRBD2 . TRBV19 TGTGCCAGTAGCCTACTAGCGGGCTCCTACAATGAGCAGTTCTTC CASSLLAGSYNEQFF
TRBJ2-7 . . TRBV7-9 TGTGCCAGCAGCTTAGAGGCCTTAGGGGGTGAGCAGTACTTC CASSLEALGGEQYF
TRBJ1-2 . . TRBV2 TGTGCCACCTCCGGGACTACCTATGGCTACACCTTC CATSGTTYGYTF
TRBJ2-7 . . TRBV19 TGTGCCAGTAGTATAAGACTTAGCTACGAGCAGTACTTC CASSIRLSYEQYF